This entry features one T cell receptor beta chain sequence. This clone occurred a few times. This clone's antigen is unknown. It has no much larger one-base neighbor in the sample; base qualities were not kept. CDR1 and CDR2 are drawn from the germline V gene: SGHAT, FQNNGV. From the cysteine through the phenylalanine, the CDR3 covers 16 amino acids. The DNA shown is the 48-base CDR3, in frame from base 1. V lost 1 base and J lost 5 bases, and the count of bases not matched to a germline gene is 10. TCRbeta CDR3 regions were amplified from genomic DNA using the immunoSEQ Assay, a bias-controlled multiplex PCR. The authors processed their data as follows. The number of nucleated cells in each sample was estimated by amplification of reference gene primers within the assay. To quantify the absolute abundance of each unique TCRbeta CDR3 rearrangement, sequence reads were collapsed and filtered. For each sample, productive Simpson clonality was calculated as the square root of Simpson's diversity index over productive rearrangements. The source is immuneACCESS, and TCRdb retained only in-frame sequences with V and J called. Part of the clones is not carried over; for the studies checked, unresolved V genes explain less than half of this, and the remainder is unexplained. V and J calls and clone size come straight from that table; D and trimming were deduced from the DNA. For this sample the table gives some 230,000 clones, of which 85% to 90% were detected only once. The top ten hold about 9.4% of the sample.

In Seattle, one collaborating source enrolled patients while the infection was active and tracked those patients longitudinally over the course of disease. Whole blood was collected in K2EDTA tubes by collaborating institutions according to the institutions' own protocols. For TCRbeta analysis, collaborator samples were shipped as frozen whole blood, as isolated PBMCs, or as DNA extracted from either sample type. These data come from a study of blood T cell repertoires in COVID-19 (dated by TCRdb to about 2020). About the full investigation: The collaborator samples originated in the United States, Italy and Spain and spanned the acute and convalescent phases of COVID-19. Samples came from the ongoing ImmuneRACE study (first 160 participants) plus 1,254 subjects from 6 global collaborators. A freely available public database, intended as a resource for researchers studying the immune response to SARS-CoV-2, is where the repertoires were released. The dataset comprised deeply sampled blood TCRbeta repertoires from subjects exposed to, actively infected with, or recovered from COVID-19. The material from the prospective study consisted of cDNA or gDNA derived from T cells, B-cell-depleted T cells, or PBMCs. The sample metadata nearly always contained a de-identified subject ID, COVID-19 status, age in years and sex. Where available, HLA class I and class II types were taken from metadata supplied by the sample provider and were not determined by assay-based typing. What the authors observed across the whole study: The amount of clinical and demographic metadata varied by source and participant and was provided uncurated.

This chain joins TRBV11-2 to TRBJ2-7, and 8 junctional nucleotides match TRBD1. The receptor was derived from a woman in her fifties or sixties with COVID-19, enrolled during active disease. The specimen sequenced was peripheral blood. The sequenced DNA: TGTGCCAGCAGCTTAGGGGGGTCGACAGGGGTCAACGAGCAGTACTTC. It translates as CASSLGGSTGVNEQYF.